The entry that follows covers one T cell receptor (beta chain) sequence. Combining a sample-barcoded 5' primer with a J-beta primer mix, a second PCR ran for roughly 7 to 12 cycles. Every sample produced at least 3 million CDR3-containing paired-end reads. TCRdb processed the 5' RACE reads anew with MiXCR; each CDR3 protein has one entry. The sample contains about 800,000 distinct CDR3 sequences, about 25% of which appear only once. V was clipped by 0 bases and J by 8 bases; unmatched bases: 3. The CDR3 sequence is 13 residues long. CDR1 MNHEY and CDR2 SVGEGT come from the germline V gene. This record belongs to a study of blood T cells in healthy people across ages. These data are also associated with another study on T cells of mothers and their children.

The genes are TRBV6-2 or TRBV6-3 and TRBJ1-1; 7 nucleotides agree with TRBD1. The receptor was derived from a boy aged 5 to 17 in good health. Sequencing used blood. CDR3 sequence (DNA): TGTGCCAGCAGTTACTCCGAGGACAGGGAAGCTTTCTTT. This codes for CASSYSEDREAFF.